Listed below are T cell receptor beta chains from one sample, sequenced in a study of blood T cell repertoires in COVID-19. The table came from immunoSEQ multiplex PCR; TCRdb's copy has only in-frame clones and leaves some out. The sample consists of 35,000 to 50,000 clones, more than 70% of them appearing once. Sequencing input: peripheral blood. Receptors were obtained from a man between 60 and 70 years old with acute or convalescent COVID-19. Both conserved end residues are part of each CDR3. The order of the fields is clone size, D gene, J gene, V gene, CDR3 protein, CDR3 DNA. A D gene is named only where the DNA matches it firmly. Clone size is not always given. Where it is, it says once, few, many or a class for expanded clones.

>.|.|TRBJ1-1|TRBV7-9
CASSLRYNEAFF
TGTGCCAGCAGCTTACGTTACAATGAAGCTTTCTTT
>.|TRBD1|TRBJ2-7|TRBV5-4
CASSSTDRGGYEQYF
TGTGCCAGCAGCTCCACTGACAGGGGGGGGTACGAGCAGTACTTC
>.|.|TRBJ2-5|TRBV19
CASSIAGATRGETQYF
TGTGCCAGTAGTATAGCAGGGGCCACCCGTGGGGAGACCCAGTACTTC
>.|TRBD2|TRBJ2-2|TRBV27
CASSSTLIAGAIGELFF
TGTGCCAGCAGTTCAACCCTCATAGCGGGAGCGATCGGGGAGCTGTTTTTT
>.|TRBD2|TRBJ2-7|TRBV5-5
CASSLGIGLAGVSYEQYF
TGTGCCAGCAGCTTGGGAATCGGTCTAGCGGGGGTCTCCTACGAGCAGTACTTC
>.|TRBD2|TRBJ2-7|TRBV19
CASSTLAGTTYEQYF
TGTGCCAGTAGTACCCTAGCGGGAACTACCTACGAGCAGTACTTC
>.|.|TRBJ1-1|TRBV5-1
CASSWGRQPNTEAFF
TGCGCCAGCAGCTGGGGGCGGCAGCCCAACACTGAAGCTTTCTTT
>.|TRBD2|TRBJ2-1|TRBV6-6
CASSRTGGSSYNEQFF
TGTGCCAGCAGCCGTACGGGGGGGAGCTCCTACAATGAGCAGTTCTTC
>.|.|TRBJ2-7|TRBV3-1/TRBV3-2
CASSTQGYEQYF
TGTGCCAGCAGCACCCAGGGTTACGAGCAGTACTTC
>.|.|TRBJ2-2|TRBV5-8
CASSLPPGELFF
TGTGCCAGCAGCCTACCCCCCGGGGAGCTGTTTTTT
>.|TRBD2|TRBJ2-7|TRBV15
CATGSGNEQYF
TGTGCCACCGGCAGCGGGAACGAGCAGTACTTC
>few|.|TRBJ1-2|TRBV13
CASSLVQGQANYGYTF
TGTGCCAGCAGCTTAGTACAGGGCCAAGCTAACTATGGCTACACCTTC
>.|.|TRBJ1-5|TRBV28
CASSFRDTGYSNQPQHF
TGTGCCAGCAGTTTCCGGGACACCGGGTATAGCAATCAGCCCCAGCATTTT
>.|.|TRBJ1-2|TRBV6-4
CASSDEAGPYGYTF
TGTGCCAGCAGTGACGAGGCAGGGCCCTATGGCTACACCTTC
>.|.|TRBJ2-1|TRBV15
CATSRGRQFSYIEQFF
TGTGCCACCAGCAGAGGAAGACAGTTTTCCTACATTGAGCAGTTCTTC
>.|.|TRBJ2-7|TRBV2
CASRWTETQPYEQYF
TGTGCCAGCAGGTGGACTGAAACCCAGCCCTACGAGCAGTACTTC
>.|TRBD1|TRBJ2-3|TRBV9
CASSHEGQGRVGQYF
TGTGCCAGCAGCCATGAGGGACAGGGAAGGGTAGGGCAGTATTTT
>.|TRBD1|TRBJ1-2|TRBV20-1
CSASWGTGGGSGYTF
TGCAGTGCTAGTTGGGGGACAGGGGGAGGGAGTGGCTACACCTTC
>once|TRBD2|TRBJ2-5|TRBV2
CASSANSGGGETQYF
TGTGCCAGCAGCGCTAATAGCGGGGGAGGAGAGACCCAGTACTTC
>few|.|TRBJ1-5|TRBV19
CASSIVSGGNQPQHF
TGTGCCAGTAGTATTGTCAGCGGGGGCAATCAGCCCCAGCATTTT
>.|TRBD1|TRBJ1-5|TRBV4-2
CASSQQGAGQPQHF
TGTGCCAGCAGCCAACAGGGGGCCGGTCAGCCCCAGCATTTT
>.|.|TRBJ1-1|TRBV12-3/TRBV12-4
CASSWSLLTEAFF
TGTGCCAGCAGTTGGTCCCTACTCACTGAAGCTTTCTTT
>.|.|TRBJ1-2|TRBV6-6
CASRPDRAHDQHF
TGTGCCAGCAGACCTGACAGAGCCCATGACCAACACTTC
>.|.|TRBJ1-1|TRBV19
CASSRRDIQNTEAFF
TGTGCCAGTAGTAGACGGGACATACAGAACACTGAAGCTTTCTTT
>few|.|TRBJ1-2|TRBV27
CASSLLGAGDYGYTF
TGTGCCAGCAGTCTCCTAGGTGCGGGGGACTATGGCTACACCTTC
>.|TRBD2|TRBJ2-1|TRBV30
CAWTPGSGYNEQFF
TGTGCCTGGACCCCGGGTAGCGGGTACAATGAGCAGTTCTTC
>once|TRBD2|TRBJ2-5|TRBV7-9
CASSLASTSDQETQYF
TGTGCCAGCAGCTTAGCGTCGACTAGCGACCAAGAGACCCAGTACTTC
>.|.|TRBJ2-5|TRBV6-5
CASRTHLSGKETQYF
TGTGCCAGCAGGACTCACCTCTCCGGCAAAGAGACCCAGTACTTC
>.|.|TRBJ1-4|TRBV20-1
CSARGEKLFF
TGCAGTGCTAGGGGCGAAAAACTGTTTTTT
>.|.|TRBJ2-4|TRBV2
CASSARGGKNIQYF
TGTGCCAGCAGTGCTAGGGGAGGCAAAAACATTCAGTACTTC